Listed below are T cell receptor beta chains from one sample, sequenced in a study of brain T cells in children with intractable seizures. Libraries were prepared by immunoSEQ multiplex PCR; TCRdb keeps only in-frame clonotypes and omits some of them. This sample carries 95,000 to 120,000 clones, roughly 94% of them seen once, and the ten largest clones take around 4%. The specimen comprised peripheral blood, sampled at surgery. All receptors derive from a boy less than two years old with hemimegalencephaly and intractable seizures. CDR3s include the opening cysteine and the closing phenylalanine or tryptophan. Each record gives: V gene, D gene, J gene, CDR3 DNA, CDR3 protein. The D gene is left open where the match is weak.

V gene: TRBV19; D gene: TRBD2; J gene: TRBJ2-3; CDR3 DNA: TGTGCCAGTAGTGTCCTAGCGGGAGTTCGGGTAGATACGCAGTATTTT; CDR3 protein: CASSVLAGVRVDTQYF
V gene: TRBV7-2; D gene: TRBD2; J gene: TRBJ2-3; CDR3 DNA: TGTGCCAGCAGCTTCAGTGTTAGCGGGAGATCAGATACGCAGTATTTT; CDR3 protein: CASSFSVSGRSDTQYF
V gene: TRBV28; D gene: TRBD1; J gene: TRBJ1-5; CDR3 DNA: TGTGCCAGCAGTTTTGCAGGGGGAGGGGGCAATCAGCCCCAGCATTTT; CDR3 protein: CASSFAGGGGNQPQHF
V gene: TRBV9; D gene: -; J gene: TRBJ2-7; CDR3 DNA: TGTGCCAGCAGCGGGGGGACGATCCCCTACGAGCAGTACTTC; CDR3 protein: CASSGGTIPYEQYF
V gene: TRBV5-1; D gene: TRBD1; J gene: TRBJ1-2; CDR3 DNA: TGCGCCAGCAGCTTGACAGGGGCGTATGGCTACACCTTC; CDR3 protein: CASSLTGAYGYTF
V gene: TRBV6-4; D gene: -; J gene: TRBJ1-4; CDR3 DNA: TGTGCCAGCAGGGCCTATCCCAGAGATGAAAAACTGTTTTTT; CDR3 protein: CASRAYPRDEKLFF
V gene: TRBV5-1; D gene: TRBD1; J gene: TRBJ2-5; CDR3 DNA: TGCGCCAGCAGCTTGGGACAGGGGACGGGGTACTTTCAAGAGACCCAGTACTTC; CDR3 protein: CASSLGQGTGYFQETQYF
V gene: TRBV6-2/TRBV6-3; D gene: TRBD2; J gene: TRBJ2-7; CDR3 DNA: TGTGCCAGCAGTTATACTAGCGGGAGTTGGGAGCAGTACTTC; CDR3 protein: CASSYTSGSWEQYF
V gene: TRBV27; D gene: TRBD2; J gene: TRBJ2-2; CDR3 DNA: TGTGCCAGCAGCCGACTAGCGGCGTTGGACACCGGGGAGCTGTTTTTT; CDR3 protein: CASSRLAALDTGELFF
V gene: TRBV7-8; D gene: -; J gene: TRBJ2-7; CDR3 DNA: TGTGCCAGCAGCCGCTCCTACGAGCAGTACTTC; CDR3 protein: CASSRSYEQYF
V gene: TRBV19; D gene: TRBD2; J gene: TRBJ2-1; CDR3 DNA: TGTGCCAGTAGTCCATTAGCGGGTGGCACCAATGAGCAGTTCTTC; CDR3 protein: CASSPLAGGTNEQFF
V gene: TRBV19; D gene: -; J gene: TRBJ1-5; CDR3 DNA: TGTGCCAGTAGTATACACACAAGATCCCCCAATCAGCCCCAGCATTTT; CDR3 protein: CASSIHTRSPNQPQHF
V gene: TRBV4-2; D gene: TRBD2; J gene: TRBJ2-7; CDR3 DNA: TGTGCCAGCAGCCAAGTTGGGACTAGCTACGAGCAGTACTTC; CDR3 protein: CASSQVGTSYEQYF
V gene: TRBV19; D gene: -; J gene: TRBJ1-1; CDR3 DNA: TGTGCCAGCAAACCGAGGAGGGACACTGAAGCTTTCTTT; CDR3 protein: CASKPRRDTEAFF